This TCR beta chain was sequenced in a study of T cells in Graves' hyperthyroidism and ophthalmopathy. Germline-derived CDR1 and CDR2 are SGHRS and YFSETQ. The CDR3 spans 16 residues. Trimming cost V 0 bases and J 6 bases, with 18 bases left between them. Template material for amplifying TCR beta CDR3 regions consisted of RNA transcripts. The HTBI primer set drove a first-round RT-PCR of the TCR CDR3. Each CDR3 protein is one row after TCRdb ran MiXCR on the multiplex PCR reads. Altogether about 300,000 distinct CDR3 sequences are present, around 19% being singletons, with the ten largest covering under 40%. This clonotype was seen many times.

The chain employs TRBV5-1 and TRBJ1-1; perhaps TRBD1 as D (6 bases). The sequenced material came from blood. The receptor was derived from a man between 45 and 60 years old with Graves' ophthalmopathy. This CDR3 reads CASSLGVQGGWSEAFF. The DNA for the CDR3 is TGCGCCAGCAGCTTGGGGGTACAGGGTGGGTGGTCTGAAGCTTTCTTT.